A single sample gave rise to the 20 T cell receptor beta chains below, sequenced in a study of Graves' ophthalmopathy and Graves' hyperthyroidism. Transcripts of RNA were the source for amplifying TCR beta CDR3 regions. Second-round multiplex PCR came after first-round RT-PCR with HTBI primers. Using its own MiXCR run on the multiplex PCR reads, TCRdb lists one record per CDR3 protein. The sample includes about 700,000 distinct CDR3 sequences, more than 40% of them seen just once. The sequencing sample was made of peripheral blood. The receptors come from an adult man with Graves' ophthalmopathy.

This clonotype was found a few times. The rearrangement joins TRBV25-1 to TRBJ2-3, with 15 bases matching TRBD2. Germline lookup yields CDR1 MGHDK and CDR2 SYGVNS. Losses at the gene ends were 7 bases for V and 3 bases for J; bases not matched to a gene: 17. The CDR3 has 20 amino acids. The CDR3, as DNA: TGTGCCAGCACCAGCACTCCGGGACTAGCGGGAGGCCCGTTGACAGATACGCAGTATTTT. This sequence encodes CASTSTPGLAGGPLTDTQYF.

This chain connects TRBV6-1 to TRBJ2-7, with D perhaps given as TRBD1 or TRBD2 (5 bases each). The CDR3 totals 12 residues. V was cut by 11 bases and J by 9 bases, with 20 bases left in between. CDR1 is MNHNS, CDR2 SASEGT, per germline. The CDR3 bases are TGTGCCGGCGGTCCGGGGACGAAGTGGCAGTACTTC. It codes for CAGGPGTKWQYF.

This clonotype was observed at least ten times. The gene calls are TRBV9 and TRBJ2-6; D remains unclear. There are 15 residues in the CDR3. The V end lost 2 bases, the J end lost 4 bases, and 10 bases lay between the germline ends. CDR1 and CDR2 (germline): SGDLS, YYNGEE. The DNA of the CDR3 is TGTGCCAGCAGCGTTAAGATTTCCGGGGCCAACGTCCTGACTTTC. Protein: CASSVKISGANVLTF. Variable domain in full (rest from reference TRBV9 and TRBJ2-6): DSGVTQTPKHLITATGQRVTLRCSPRSGDLSVYWYQQSLDQGLQFLIQYYNGEERAKGNILERFSAQQFPDLHSELNLSSLELGDSALYFCASSVKISGANVLTFGAGSRLTVL.

There are many counts of this clonotype. The chain has TRBV15 and TRBJ1-1; D ambiguous. CDR1 is LNHNV and CDR2 is YYDKDF in the germline V gene (reference sequence). The CDR3 consists of 13 residues. V was pared by 5 bases and J by 11 bases, with 18 bases between. CDR3 DNA: TGTGCCACCAGCGCCGCCGGGAGTCAAGTTGCTTTCTTT. Translation: CATSAAGSQVAFF.

This clonotype occurred a few times. The chain employs TRBV6-6 and TRBJ1-5; 7 positions match TRBD1. This CDR3 contains 15 residues. In germline, CDR1 is MNHNY, CDR2 SVGAGI (reference sequence). The junction had 4 bases not matched to a gene; V was cut back by 2 bases and J by 3 bases. The CDR3 DNA sequence: TGTGCCAGCAGTTACCTCCAGGGGGTCAATCAGCCCCAGCATTTT. Its protein is CASSYLQGVNQPQHF.

A remark on this clonotype: The CDR3 does not close with the conserved phenylalanine or tryptophan, likely indicating a read error. Because the CDR3's place on the DNA is in doubt, the DNA is left out and the CDR3 is given as listed by TCRdb. The V gene is TRBV15, the J gene TRBJ1-4; the D call of TRBD1 is as the table states it, not checked on the DNA. The CDR3 extends over 9 residues, inclusive of both ends. Per germline, CDR1 LNHNV and CDR2 YYDKDF (reference sequence). The CDR3 is CATSRDRGE.

On this clonotype itself: Being one base from a much bigger clone, this may be a read error. The rearrangement links TRBV19 to TRBJ1-5; no definite D call. CDR1 and CDR2 (germline): LNHDA, SQIVND (reference sequence). The CDR3 loop spans 16 amino acids. CDR3 coding DNA: TGTGCCTGTAGTAGACGGACCCCAAGAGTAGGTCAGCCCCAGCATTTT. Protein sequence: CACSRRTPRVGQPQHF.

At least ten counts were recorded for this clonotype. The rearrangement links TRBV5-8 to TRBJ2-6; 9 nucleotides align to TRBD1. Germline V lookup: CDR1 SGHTS, CDR2 YDEGEE. Unmatched junction bases numbered 8, after V lost 4 bases and J lost 0 bases. This CDR3 region has 18 residues. DNA of the CDR3: TGTGCCAGCAGCCAGGGACAGGGTGACCTCTCTGGGGCCAACGTCCTGACTTTC. This sequence encodes CASSQGQGDLSGANVLTF.

This clonotype has more than one count but fewer than ten. The V gene is TRBV6-5, the J gene TRBJ1-3; no definite D call. The CDR3 is 15 residues long. V lost 5 bases to trimming and J lost 7 bases, with 18 bases between them. Germline loops: CDR1 MNHEY, CDR2 SVGAGI. The CDR3 reads CASSEATVNENTIYF. In DNA form, the CDR3 reads TGTGCCAGCAGTGAAGCGACCGTTAACGAGAACACCATATATTTT.

Concerning this clonotype itself: Sequence at one end of the junction differs from germline and may be a read error. V is TRBV19 and J is TRBJ2-7; 8 bases are shared with TRBD2. This CDR3 has 16 residues. The V gene's germline CDR1 is LNHDA and CDR2 SQIVND (reference sequence). CDR3 DNA: TGTGCCAGTTGTATAGCTAGTAGCGGGGTCGCCTACGAGCAGTACTTC. This translates into CASCIASSGVAYEQYF.

A remark on this clonotype: A much bigger clone sits one base away, suggesting this may be a read error. The J gene is TRBJ2-6, the V gene TRBV10-3; TRBD1 agrees at 8 bases. V dropped 10 bases and J dropped 0; count of bases not matched to a gene: 2. Germline CDR1 and CDR2: ENHRY and SYGVKD. CDR3 size: 14 residues. CDR3 sequence: CASGQGSGANVLTF. Here the CDR3 DNA reads TGTGCCAGCGGACAGGGCTCTGGGGCCAACGTCCTGACTTTC.

This chain connects TRBV29-1 to TRBJ2-7, with 8 nucleotides matching TRBD1. The CDR3 spans 11 residues. From germline, CDR1 is SQVTM and CDR2 ANQGSEA. V lost 7 bases to trimming and J lost 2 bases; unmatched junction nucleotides: 1. CDR3 sequence reads: CSAQGAYEQYF. CDR3 bases: TGCAGCGCACAGGGGGCCTACGAGCAGTACTTC.

This chain connects TRBV10-3 to TRBJ1-1; 9 nucleotides agree with TRBD1. Germline V CDR1 and CDR2: ENHRY, SYGVKD. CDR3 length: 16 amino acids. J lost 5 bases, V lost 10 bases, and 17 bases had no gene match. This CDR3 is CASTRDRDAWVTEAFF. DNA of the CDR3: TGTGCCAGCACCCGGGACAGGGACGCTTGGGTGACTGAAGCTTTCTTT.

The chain links TRBV20-1 to TRBJ1-2; 11 bases line up with TRBD1. This CDR3 has 13 amino acids. Losses at the gene ends were 6 bases for V and 7 bases for J; bases not matched to a gene: 7. Germline V gene sequence: CDR1 DFQATT, CDR2 SNEGSKA (reference sequence). CDR3 sequence reads: CSAQTGTGGGYTF. The CDR3 nucleotides read TGCAGTGCCCAAACCGGGACAGGGGGTGGCTACACCTTC.

A few counts support this clonotype. Germline is not matched at one junction end, which may reflect a read error. This chain joins TRBV5-6 and TRBJ1-1; D is unresolved. CDR3 length: 14 residues. CDR1 is SGHDT, CDR2 YYEEEE, per germline. CDR3 coding DNA: TGTGCCAGCAGCTATAATCCTGACACCTTAAGAGAGGCCTTT. Amino acid sequence: CASSYNPDTLREAF.

This chain connects TRBV3-1 to TRBJ2-7; TRBD2 aligns across 8 bases. Looked up from germline, CDR1 is LGHDT and CDR2 is YNNKEL (reference sequence). The CDR3 spans 14 residues. After removal of 1 base from V and 6 bases from J, the junction contained 5 bases not matched to a gene. The CDR3 spells CASSQGSGAFEQYF. The CDR3 bases are TGTGCCAGCAGCCAAGGTAGCGGGGCCTTCGAGCAGTACTTC.

V usage is TRBV2 and J usage is TRBJ1-2; 7 nucleotides line up with TRBD1. Germline CDR1 and CDR2: SNHLY and FYNNEI. The CDR3 contains 15 residues. The V gene end was trimmed by 1 base and the J gene end by 0 bases; junction bases not matched to a gene: 2. The CDR3 DNA reads TGTGCCAGCAGTGAAGGGGGACAGTCTAACTATGGCTACACCTTC. Its translation is CASSEGGQSNYGYTF.

V gene TRBV7-6 combines with J gene TRBJ2-7, with a tentative D call TRBD1 (6 bases). Germline V CDR1 and CDR2: SGHVS, FNYEAQ. The length of the CDR3 is 16 residues. Trimming took off 1 base at V and 5 bases at J, with 18 bases between the two ends. The CDR3 sequence is CASSLDLPTGLHEQYF. The CDR3 DNA is TGTGCCAGCAGCTTAGATCTCCCGACAGGCCTCCACGAGCAGTACTTC. Filled out from reference TRBV7-6 and TRBJ2-7, the complete variable domain reads GAGVSQSPRYKVTKRGQDVALRCDPISGHVSLYWYRQALGQGPEFLTYFNYEAQQDKSGLPNDRFSAERPEGSISTLTIQRTEQRDSAMYRCASSLDLPTGLHEQYFGPGTRLTVT.

This sequence joins TRBV2 and TRBJ1-4; 8 bases fit TRBD1. Germline lookup yields CDR1 SNHLY and CDR2 FYNNEI. J lost 4 bases, V lost 6 bases, and 4 bases had no gene match. The CDR3 loop spans 14 amino acids. CDR3 DNA sequence: TGTGCCAGCAGCGGGGACAGGAATAATGAAAAACTGTTTTTT. Translation gives CASSGDRNNEKLFF. The full variable domain, its missing parts supplied by reference TRBV2 and TRBJ1-4, is EPEVTQTPSHQVTQMGQEVILRCVPISNHLYFYWYRQILGQKVEFLVSFYNNEISEKSEIFDDQFSVERPDGSNFTLKIRSTKLEDSAMYFCASSGDRNNEKLFFGSGTQLSVL.

Turning to this clonotype: A much larger clonotype is one base distant, so this may be a read error. J is TRBJ2-5 and V is TRBV5-1; D may be TRBD1 (6 bases). V shed 8 bases and J shed 5 bases, with 19 bases lying between them. Germline CDR1 and CDR2: SGHRS and YFSETQ. The CDR3 totals 14 residues. In nucleotides, the CDR3 is TGCGCCAGTCAGGAACAGGACAGCCATGAGACCCAGTACTTC. Its translation is CASQEQDSHETQYF.